The present T cell receptor (beta chain) was sequenced within a study of CD8 T cells in Susac syndrome. Trimming took 1 base from V and 5 from J, leaving 8 bases between them. This CDR3 is 12 amino acids long. The germline gives CDR1 GTSNPN, CDR2 SVGIG (reference sequence). Only a few counts were recorded for this clonotype. The patients serving as multiple sclerosis controls were treatment-naive. They had stable or active relapsing-remitting disease and fulfilled revised McDonald criteria. The CD8+ and CD4+ T cells were isolated magnetically using a negative isolation approach, whereas the TEMRA cells were enriched by FACS. Random-hexamer reverse transcription was applied to roughly 0.5 to 1 ug RNA. Across 54 Vbeta and 13 Jbeta, immunoSEQ multiplex PCR amplified TCR beta CDR3. TCRdb recomputed calls from the immunoSEQ multiplex PCR reads with MiXCR, one row per CDR3 protein. The data show approximately 160,000 distinct CDR3 sequences, roughly 94% seen once.

The sample taken for sequencing was CD4+ T cells from PBMCs. The chain couples TRBV30 to TRBJ1-2; D gene unclear. This clonotype was obtained from a human donor with multiple sclerosis. Here the CDR3 reads CAWSARGYGYTF. The CDR3 nucleotides read TGTGCCTGGAGTGCTCGGGGTTATGGCTACACCTTC.